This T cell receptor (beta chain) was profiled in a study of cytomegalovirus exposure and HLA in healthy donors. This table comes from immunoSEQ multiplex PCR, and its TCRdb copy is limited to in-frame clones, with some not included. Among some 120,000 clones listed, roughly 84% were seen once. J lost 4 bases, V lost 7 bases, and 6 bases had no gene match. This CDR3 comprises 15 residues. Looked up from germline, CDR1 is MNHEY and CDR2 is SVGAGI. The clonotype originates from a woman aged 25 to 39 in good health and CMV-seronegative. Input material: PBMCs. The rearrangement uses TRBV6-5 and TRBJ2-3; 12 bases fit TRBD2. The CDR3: CASNLLAGGPDTQYF. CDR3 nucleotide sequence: TGTGCCAGCAACCTCCTAGCGGGGGGGCCAGATACGCAGTATTTT.